This T cell receptor (beta chain) emerged from a study of Graves' ophthalmopathy and Graves' hyperthyroidism. Overall study context: Hyperthyroidism is called stable when no ophthalmopathy develops within 18 months of follow-up.

V was clipped by 4 bases and J by 6 bases, with 16 bases between them. This CDR3 is 14 amino acids long. Germline-derived CDR1 and CDR2 are SGHVS and FQNEAQ. In this sample, this clonotype turned up many times. If patients had other autoimmune diseases, uncontrolled infections, pregnancy or lactation, they were excluded. Patients were diagnosed from clinical symptoms, serum thyroxine, TRAb, thyroid ultrasound and orbital computed tomography. Investigators amplified TCR beta CDR3 regions from RNA transcripts. The first round was an RT-PCR with HTBI primers, and the second round was a multiplex PCR. TCRdb reprocessed the multiplex PCR reads via MiXCR and lists one record per CDR3 protein. The data contain roughly 1.1 million distinct CDR3 sequences, 36% of them singletons.

The specimen was peripheral blood or thyroid tissue (not recorded which). V and J are TRBV7-8 and TRBJ2-7; D uncertain. The receptor comes from an adult man with Graves' hyperthyroidism. The CDR3 bases are TGTGCCAGCAGCTCGAGTCCCGGAGCATCCGAGCAGTACTTC. The encoded protein is CASSSSPGASEQYF.